This T cell receptor beta chain derives from a study of OX40 agonist ivuxolimab in advanced cancers. Overall study context: Dose-escalation patients were diagnosed with hepatocellular carcinoma, melanoma, renal cell cancer or head and neck cancer. From 23 to 79 years was the age range, with a mean of about 56 years, and around 84% were male. Study-wide results and limits: The study found among the lowest clonal expansion in partial responders at 0.1-3.0 mg/kg. Certain nonresponders additionally had low normalized T-cell clonal expansion.

Repertoires were generated with immunoSEQ multiplex PCR, while TCRdb's copy carries only in-frame clones and drops some. The profile shows about 73,000 clones, 80% to 90% of them singletons. This clone was detected a few times. The antigen is not known. CDR1 is SGHKS and CDR2 is YYEKEE in the germline V gene (reference sequence). The CDR3 has 16 residues. V shed 0 bases, J shed 6 bases, and the junction held 11 bases outside the gene matches. The clonotype comes from an adult with an advanced solid tumor such as melanoma, head and neck, liver or kidney cancer. Here the sequenced sample was CD4+ or CD8+ T cells sorted from blood, taken in a trial of the OX40 agonist ivuxolimab. The V gene is TRBV5-5, the J gene TRBJ1-1; 7 bases align to TRBD1. CDR3 sequence: CASSLVPPRQGAEAFF. The CDR3 DNA follows: TGTGCCAGCAGCTTGGTCCCTCCCAGACAGGGCGCTGAAGCTTTCTTT.